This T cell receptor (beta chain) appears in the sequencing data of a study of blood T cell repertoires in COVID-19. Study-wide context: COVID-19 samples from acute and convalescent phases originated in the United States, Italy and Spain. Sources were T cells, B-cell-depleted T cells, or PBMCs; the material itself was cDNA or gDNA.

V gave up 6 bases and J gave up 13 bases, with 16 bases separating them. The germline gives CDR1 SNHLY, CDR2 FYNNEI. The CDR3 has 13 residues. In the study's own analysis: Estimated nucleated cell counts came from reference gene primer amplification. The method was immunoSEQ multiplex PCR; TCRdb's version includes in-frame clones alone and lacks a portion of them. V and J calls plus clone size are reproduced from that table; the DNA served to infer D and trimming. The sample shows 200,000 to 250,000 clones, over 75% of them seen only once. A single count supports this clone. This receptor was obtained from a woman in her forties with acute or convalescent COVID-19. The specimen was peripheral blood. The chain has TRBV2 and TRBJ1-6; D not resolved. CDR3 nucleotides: TGTGCCAGCAGAAAAGGAGGGAGGGCGCCCCTCCACTTT. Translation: CASRKGGRAPLHF.